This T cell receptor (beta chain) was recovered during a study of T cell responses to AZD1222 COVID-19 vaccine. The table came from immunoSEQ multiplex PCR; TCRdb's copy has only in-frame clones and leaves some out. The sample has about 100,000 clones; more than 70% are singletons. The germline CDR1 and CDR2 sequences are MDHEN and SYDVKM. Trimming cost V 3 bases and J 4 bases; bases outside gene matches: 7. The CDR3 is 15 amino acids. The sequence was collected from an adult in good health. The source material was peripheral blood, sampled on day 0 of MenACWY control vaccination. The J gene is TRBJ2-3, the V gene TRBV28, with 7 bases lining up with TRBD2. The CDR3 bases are TGTGCCAGCAGTTTTCTGGGGGGGACCCCAGATACGCAGTATTTT. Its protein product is CASSFLGGTPDTQYF.